What follows are 15 T cell receptor beta chains derived from one specimen sequenced in a study of T cells expressing NK-cell markers. Following a re-call of the 5' RACE reads, TCRdb has one entry per CDR3 protein and lacks DNA. The listing records under 600,000 distinct CDR3 sequences. Material: blood T cells: a sorted CD56 or NKG2C T cell subset, CD4+ or CD8+ T cells, or bulk PBMC T cells (not recorded which). The receptors shown here come from a woman aged 45-65 years in good health.

The J gene is TRBJ2-7, the V gene TRBV21-1; the D call from TCRdb, TRBD2, cannot be confirmed without DNA. TRBV21-1 is deemed a pseudogene. CDR3 length: 16 amino acids. The CDR3 sequence: CASSTLAGRAPYEQYF.

The J gene is TRBJ1-5, the V gene TRBV7-9; TCRdb's D call, TRBD1, is unchecked because there is no DNA. CDR1 SEHNR and CDR2 FQNEAQ come from the germline V gene (reference sequence). The CDR3 runs 15 residues. The CDR3 sequence: CASSSSGTGLRPQHF. Together with reference TRBV7-9 and TRBJ1-5, the CDR3 gives the full variable domain: DTGVSQNPRHKITKRGQNVTFRCDPISEHNRLYWYRQTLGQGPEFLTYFQNEAQLEKSRLLSDRFSAERPKGSFSTLEIQRTEQGDSAMYLCASSSSGTGLRPQHFGDGTRLSIL.

The chain employs TRBV6-6 and TRBJ2-5; there is no DNA to check the TCRdb D call of TRBD2. The CDR3 runs to 15 residues. From germline, CDR1 is MNHNY and CDR2 SVGAGI (reference sequence). CDR3 protein: CASSVTSLAQETQYF.

The chain carries TRBV15 and TRBJ1-1; TCRdb's D call, TRBD1, is unchecked because there is no DNA. CDR1 and CDR2 (germline): LNHNV, YYDKDF (reference sequence). The CDR3 is 15 residues long. CDR3 sequence reads: CATSREQGLGTEAFF. The full variable domain, completed using reference TRBV15 and TRBJ1-1, is DAMVIQNPRYQVTQFGKPVTLSCSQTLNHNVMYWYQQKSSQAPKLLFHYYDKDFNNEADTPDNFQSRRPNTSFCFLDIRSPGLGDTAMYLCATSREQGLGTEAFFGQGTRLTVV.

The CDR3 spells CAWSRSELAGYNEQFF. The rearrangement links TRBV30 to TRBJ2-1; TCRdb indicates TRBD2, and absent DNA this call remains unverified. Germline values: CDR1 GTSNPN, CDR2 SVGIG (reference sequence). CDR3 length: 16 residues.

The chain recombines TRBV28 with TRBJ2-2; TCRdb outputs TRBD2, but without DNA this stays unchecked. This CDR3 has 16 residues. Per germline, CDR1 MDHEN and CDR2 SYDVKM. CDR3 in amino acids: CASSFLGTSDFGELFF.

The gene calls are TRBV5-6 and TRBJ2-4; the TRBD1 assignment by TCRdb is unverifiable without DNA. This CDR3 comprises 15 residues. CDR1 and CDR2 from the germline V gene are SGHDT and YYEEEE. The chain's CDR3 is CASSQPTGDVNIQYF.

The rearrangement joins TRBV27 to TRBJ2-1; TCRdb reports TRBD2, a call that lacks DNA to check it against. CDR1 MNHEY and CDR2 SMNVEV come from the germline V gene (reference sequence). CDR3 size: 12 residues. The CDR3: CASSKEREAQFF.

The chain combines TRBV7-9 with TRBJ2-2; TCRdb reports TRBD2, a call that lacks DNA to check it against. Germline V gene lookup returns CDR1 SEHNR and CDR2 FQNEAQ (reference sequence). The CDR3 is 17 amino acids. The CDR3 region is CASSHTSGRLNTGELFF.

The chain recombines TRBV9 with TRBJ2-3; TCRdb proposes TRBD1, but this gene call is untestable without DNA. The germline gives CDR1 SGDLS, CDR2 YYNGEE. The CDR3 has 14 amino acids. The CDR3 is CASSVVQGWDTQYF.

The genes are TRBV24-1 and TRBJ1-2; TCRdb designates TRBD1, a call that cannot be tested without DNA. Germline CDR1 is KGHDR and CDR2 is SFDVKD. This CDR3 region has 14 residues. The CDR3 loop reads CATSQNGQSSSYTF.

The chain combines TRBV5-1 with TRBJ2-5; TCRdb's D call, TRBD1, is unchecked because there is no DNA. CDR1 is SGHRS and CDR2 is YFSETQ in the germline V gene. This CDR3 comprises 18 residues. The CDR3 region is CASSSDPGTGRGGETQYF.

The chain employs TRBV19 and TRBJ2-1; as DNA is missing, the TRBD2 call by TCRdb cannot be tested. The CDR3 has 13 residues. The germline gives CDR1 LNHDA, CDR2 SQIVND (reference sequence). The CDR3: CASSISPEGTQFF.

The rearrangement uses TRBV11-2 and TRBJ2-1; TCRdb's D gene call, TRBD2, goes unchecked for lack of DNA. Per the germline V gene, CDR1 is SGHAT and CDR2 is FQNNGV. This CDR3 comprises 19 residues. CDR3 amino acids: CASSFEGGGIFSSYNEQFF. The full variable domain, its missing parts supplied by reference TRBV11-2 and TRBJ2-1, is EAGVAQSPRYKIIEKRQSVAFWCNPISGHATLYWYQQILGQGPKLLIQFQNNGVVDDSQLPKDRFSAERLKGVDSTLKIQPAKLEDSAVYLCASSFEGGGIFSSYNEQFFGPGTRLTVL.

J is TRBJ2-2 and V is TRBV5-1; TCRdb reports TRBD2, a call that lacks DNA to check it against. The CDR3 covers 15 residues. Germline V CDR1 and CDR2: SGHRS, YFSETQ. The CDR3 protein is CASSWTSANTGELFF.